The clone carrying this T cell receptor (beta chain) was detected a few times. What it binds is unknown. This entry belongs to a study of T-cell memory formation after mild COVID-19. Study-level background: For the most part, TCR clusters were specific to one donor. Whole-study findings and limits: Whereas later expanders leaned CD4+, clones contracting day 15 to 85 showed a balanced CD4/CD8 makeup. Prior to infection, memory already included some responding clones, suggesting cross-reactive memory joined. Day 37-peaking second-wave clones had unconfirmed SARS-CoV-2 specificity.

Trimming stripped 6 bases from V and 0 bases from J, with 12 bases between. Looked up from germline, CDR1 is SQVTM and CDR2 is ANQGSEA. The CDR3 is 14 amino acids. TCRdb fed the 5' RACE reads into MiXCR, producing one record per CDR3 protein. The sample lists over 150,000 distinct CDR3 sequences, roughly 18% seen once, with roughly 3.9% in the top ten. The chain is built from TRBV29-1 and TRBJ1-5; no reliable D call. This receptor was obtained from a man younger than 35 who had mild COVID-19 (a few samples of this study predate the infection). Cell type and time point are not known. The sequencing input was PBMCs or a T cell subset sorted from them (not recorded which). Written as DNA, the CDR3 is TGCAGCGTCTCATCGAGCGGTAGCAATCAGCCCCAGCATTTT. Its translation: CSVSSSGSNQPQHF.